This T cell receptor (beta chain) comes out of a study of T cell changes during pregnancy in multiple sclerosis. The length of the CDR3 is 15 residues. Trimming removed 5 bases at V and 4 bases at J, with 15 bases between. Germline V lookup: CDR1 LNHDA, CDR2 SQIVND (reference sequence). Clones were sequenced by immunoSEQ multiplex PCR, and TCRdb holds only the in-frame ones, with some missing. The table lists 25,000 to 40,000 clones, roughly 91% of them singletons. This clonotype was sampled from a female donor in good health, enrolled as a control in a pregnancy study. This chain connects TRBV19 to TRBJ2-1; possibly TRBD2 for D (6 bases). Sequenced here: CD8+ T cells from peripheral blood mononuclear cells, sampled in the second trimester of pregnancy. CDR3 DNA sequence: TGTGCCAGTAGTGTTCGACTAGGAGGGTACAATGAGCAGTTCTTC. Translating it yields CASSVRLGGYNEQFF.